This T cell receptor beta chain was captured by sequencing in a study of metastatic and nonmetastatic thyroid tumors. Study background: For malignant and benign thyroid patients, tumor or nodule tissue and blood were the sources whose repertoires were compared.

This clone is medium-sized by share. Trimming removed 1 base at V and 8 bases at J, with 3 bases between. CDR3 length: 11 amino acids. Per the original methods: It was from CDR3 differences across clinicopathological groups that a distant-metastasis classifier for papillary thyroid cancer was built. TCRdb re-called clones from the PCR reads using MiXCR. The V and J calls were not made by the authors but by TCRdb's processing. The sample contains 25,000 or so clones, approximately 16% of which appear only once. Each patient went into thyroid surgery without having received any treatment. Source material: blood. The rearrangement uses TRBV12-3 or TRBV12-4 and TRBJ2-1; no clear D gene. The clonotype was recovered from a male donor with papillary thyroid cancer or a benign thyroid nodule (not recorded which). Some clones in this sample may be carry-over from other donors' samples. The CDR3 spells CASSLEDEQFF. CDR3 DNA: TGTGCCAGCAGTTTAGAAGATGAGCAGTTCTTC.